Shown below are 3 T cell receptor beta chains from a single sample sequenced in a study of T-cell reconstitution after alpha-beta-depleted transplantation in children. Molecular barcoding with unique molecular identifiers was used for the TCRbeta library. MiXCR, run by TCRdb on the PCR reads, gives a single entry per CDR3 protein. The sample has 670,000 or so distinct CDR3 sequences; roughly 14% are singletons. The sequencing used PBMCs, collected before TCRalphabeta/CD19-depleted stem cell transplant. All receptors come from a girl aged 2-10 years with congenital amegakaryocytic thrombocytopenia, due to receive a stem cell transplant.

The table lists this clonotype with many counts. The chain carries TRBV10-3 and TRBJ2-7, with 9 bases matching TRBD2. CDR3 length: 14 amino acids. Germline V gene lookup returns CDR1 ENHRY and CDR2 SYGVKD. V was pared by 11 bases and J by 7 bases, with 15 bases of the junction left unmatched. In nucleotides, the CDR3 is TGTGCCGCTTACTCTGGGCGGGAGGGCTCAGAGCAGTACTTC. Protein: CAAYSGREGSEQYF.

This clonotype has ten or more counts. The gene calls are TRBV5-6 and TRBJ2-3; TRBD1 might be the D (6 bases). CDR3 length: 16 residues. Deletions cut 7 bases from V and 6 bases from J, with 24 bases between. Germline CDR1 and CDR2: SGHDT and YYEEEE. CDR3 residues: CASEVTGFRITDTQYF. In DNA form, the CDR3 reads TGTGCCAGCGAAGTTACAGGGTTCAGGATCACGGATACGCAGTATTTT.

This clonotype was counted a few times. The chain employs TRBV5-1 and TRBJ2-1; tentative D call: TRBD1 (6 bases). Germline V gene lookup returns CDR1 SGHRS and CDR2 YFSETQ. V lost 0 bases to trimming and J lost 12 bases, with 16 bases between them. The CDR3 spans 14 residues. In nucleotides, the CDR3 is TGCGCCAGCAGCTTGGGGGGCCGGGACATGGCGCAGTTCTTC. The encoded protein is CASSLGGRDMAQFF.